The clone carrying this TCR beta chain has ten or more counts. Its antigen is still unknown. The data were obtained in a study of glioma-infiltrating T cells. The ends lost 6 bases at V and 0 bases at J; junction bases unmatched: 5. The CDR3 is made up of 15 amino acids. The study, taken as a whole, reports: Only very few CDR3 sequences appeared in both tissue and blood. Tissue-blood divergence was below expectation in non-neoplastic patients, above in gliomas.

Amplification of TCR alpha and beta CDR3 regions from RNA used iRepertoire nested multiplex PCR. Input was roughly 95-400 ng of tissue mRNA or PBMC total RNA. TCRdb redid the calling of the multiplex PCR reads with MiXCR, one entry per CDR3 protein. The sample has around 99,000 distinct CDR3 sequences, around a quarter seen once. This chain joins TRBV12-3 or TRBV12-4 and TRBJ2-5; 9 positions match TRBD1. This TCR was sampled from a human donor with low-grade glioma or glioblastoma, undergoing nonglioma brain surgery, or in good health (not recorded which). The sequenced sample was glioma tissue, nonneoplastic brain tissue, or PBMCs (not recorded which). The CDR3 sequence is CASRDRGPYQETQYF. In DNA, the CDR3 is TGTGCCAGCAGGGACAGGGGCCCGTACCAAGAGACCCAGTACTTC.